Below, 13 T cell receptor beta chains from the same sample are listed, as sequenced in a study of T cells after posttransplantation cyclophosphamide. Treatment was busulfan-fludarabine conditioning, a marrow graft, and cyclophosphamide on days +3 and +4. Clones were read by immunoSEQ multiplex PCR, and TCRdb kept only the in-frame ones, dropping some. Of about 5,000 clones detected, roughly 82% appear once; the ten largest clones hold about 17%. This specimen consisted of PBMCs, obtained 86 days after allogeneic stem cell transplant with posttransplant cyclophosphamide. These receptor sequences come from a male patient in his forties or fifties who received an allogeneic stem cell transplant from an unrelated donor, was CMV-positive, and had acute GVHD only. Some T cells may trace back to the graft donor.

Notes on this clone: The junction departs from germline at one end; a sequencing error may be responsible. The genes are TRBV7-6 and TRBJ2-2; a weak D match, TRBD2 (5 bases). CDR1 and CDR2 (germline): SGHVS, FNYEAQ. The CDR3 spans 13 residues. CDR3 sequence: CASSSTTTGELLF. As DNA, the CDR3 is TGTGCCAGCAGCTCCACCACCACCGGGGAGCTGCTTTTT.

The CDR3 loop reads CASTPSREFYNEQFF. The CDR3 nucleotides read TGTGCCAGCACCCCCTCGAGGGAGTTCTACAATGAGCAGTTCTTC. This chain joins TRBV2 and TRBJ2-1; the D gene is possibly TRBD2 (5 bases). Germline CDR1 reads SNHLY; CDR2 reads FYNNEI. V was pared by 7 bases and J by 3 bases, with 16 bases between. This CDR3 has 15 amino acids.

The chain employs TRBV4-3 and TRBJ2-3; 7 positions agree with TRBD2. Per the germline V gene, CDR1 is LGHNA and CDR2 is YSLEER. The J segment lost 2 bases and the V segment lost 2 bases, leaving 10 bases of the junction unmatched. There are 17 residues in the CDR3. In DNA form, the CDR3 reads TGCGCCAGCAGCCAATCCCAAGGAGCGGGGCCCACAGATACGCAGTATTTT. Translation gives CASSQSQGAGPTDTQYF.

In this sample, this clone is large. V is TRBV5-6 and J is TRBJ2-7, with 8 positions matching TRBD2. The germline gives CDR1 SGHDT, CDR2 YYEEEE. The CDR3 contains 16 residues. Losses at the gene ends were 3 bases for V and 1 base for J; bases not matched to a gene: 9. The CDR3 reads CASSSTGREGSYEQYF. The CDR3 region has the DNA TGTGCCAGCAGCTCCACCGGGAGGGAGGGGTCCTACGAGCAGTACTTC.

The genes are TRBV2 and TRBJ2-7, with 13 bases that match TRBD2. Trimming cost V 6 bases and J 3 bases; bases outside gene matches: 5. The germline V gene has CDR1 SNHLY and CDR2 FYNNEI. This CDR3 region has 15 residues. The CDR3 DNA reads TGTGCCAGCAGGAGGGGACTAGCGGGAAACTACGAGCAGTACTTC. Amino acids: CASRRGLAGNYEQYF.

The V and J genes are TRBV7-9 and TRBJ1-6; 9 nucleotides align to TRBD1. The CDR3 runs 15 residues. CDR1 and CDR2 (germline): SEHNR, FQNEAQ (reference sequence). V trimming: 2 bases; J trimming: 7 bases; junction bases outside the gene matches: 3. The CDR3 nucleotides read TGTGCCAGCAGCTTACGGACAGGGGCAAATTCACCCCTCCACTTT. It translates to CASSLRTGANSPLHF.

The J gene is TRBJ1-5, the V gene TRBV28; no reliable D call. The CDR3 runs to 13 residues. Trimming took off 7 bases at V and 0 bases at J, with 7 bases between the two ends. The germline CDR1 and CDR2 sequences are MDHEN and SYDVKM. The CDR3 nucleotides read TGTGCCAGCAACGGAGATAGCAATCAGCCCCAGCATTTT. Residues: CASNGDSNQPQHF. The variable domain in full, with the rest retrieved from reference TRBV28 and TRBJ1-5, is DVKVTQSSRYLVKRTGEKVFLECVQDMDHENMFWYRQDPGLGLRLIYFSYDVKMKEKGDIPEGYSVSREKKERFSLILESASTNQTSMYLCASNGDSNQPQHFGDGTRLSIL.

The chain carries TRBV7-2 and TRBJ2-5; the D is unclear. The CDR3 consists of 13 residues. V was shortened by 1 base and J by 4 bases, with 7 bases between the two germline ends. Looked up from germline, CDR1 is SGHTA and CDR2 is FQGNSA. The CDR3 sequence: CASSLDWRETQYF. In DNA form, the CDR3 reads TGTGCCAGCAGCTTAGATTGGAGAGAGACCCAGTACTTC.

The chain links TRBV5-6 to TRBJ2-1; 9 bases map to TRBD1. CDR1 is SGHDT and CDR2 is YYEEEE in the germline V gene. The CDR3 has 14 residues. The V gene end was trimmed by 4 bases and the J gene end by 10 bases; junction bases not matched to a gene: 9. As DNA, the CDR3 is TGTGCCAGCAGCGCCCCGGACAGGGGCCCCGAGCAGTTCTTC. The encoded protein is CASSAPDRGPEQFF.

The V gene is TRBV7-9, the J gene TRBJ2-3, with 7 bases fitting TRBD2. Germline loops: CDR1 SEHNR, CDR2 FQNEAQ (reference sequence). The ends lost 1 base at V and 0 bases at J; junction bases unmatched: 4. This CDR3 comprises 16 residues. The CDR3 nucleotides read TGTGCCAGCAGCTTAGGGGGGGGTCCGAGCACAGATACGCAGTATTTT. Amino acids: CASSLGGGPSTDTQYF.

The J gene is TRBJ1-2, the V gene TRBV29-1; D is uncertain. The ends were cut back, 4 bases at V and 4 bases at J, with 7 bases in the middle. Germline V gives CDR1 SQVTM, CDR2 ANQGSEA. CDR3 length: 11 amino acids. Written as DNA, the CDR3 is TGCAGCGTTGTCGGGTTCTATGGCTACACCTTC. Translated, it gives CSVVGFYGYTF. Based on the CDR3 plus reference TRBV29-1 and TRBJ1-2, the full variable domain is SAVISQKPSRDICQRGTSLTIQCQVDSQVTMMFWYRQQPGQSLTLIATANQGSEATYESGFVIDKFPISRPNLTFSTLTVSNMSPEDSSIYLCSVVGFYGYTFGSGTRLTVV.

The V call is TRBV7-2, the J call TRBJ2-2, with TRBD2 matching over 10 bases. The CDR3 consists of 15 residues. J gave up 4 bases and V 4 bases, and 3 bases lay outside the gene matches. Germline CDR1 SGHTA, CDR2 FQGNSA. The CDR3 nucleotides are TGTGCCAGCAGCTCGGGACTAGCGATCACCGGGGAGCTGTTTTTT. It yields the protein CASSSGLAITGELFF.

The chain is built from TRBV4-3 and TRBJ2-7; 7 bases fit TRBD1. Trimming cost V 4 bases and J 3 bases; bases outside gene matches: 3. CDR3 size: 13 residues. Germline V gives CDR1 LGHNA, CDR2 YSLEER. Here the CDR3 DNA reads TGCGCCAGCAGCCTGGGACAGAACTACGAGCAGTACTTC. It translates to CASSLGQNYEQYF.